The clone carrying this T cell receptor (beta chain) turned up a few times. The antigen remains undetermined. Treg sorting used a CD4+CD25+CD127-/low gate. After constant-region reverse-primer amplification, full-length variable regions underwent semi-nested PCR with Nested Universal Primer A. TCRdb passed the 5' RACE reads through MiXCR, listing each CDR3 protein once. The table includes approximately 10,000 distinct CDR3 sequences, roughly 25% detected once. The CDR3 has 15 residues. Between the trimmed V and J ends, which lost 6 bases and 2 bases, there was a span of 14 bases. CDR1 MNHEY and CDR2 SVGAGI come from the germline V gene. Study-level points and caveats: Tumor memory CD4+ T cell TCR gene usage was found to cluster with blood and lymph node memory CD4+ cells and with lymph node naive CD4+ cells. The larger cohort examined one V-J beta rearrangement, not whole repertoires. Greatest tumor Treg TCR overlap was with tumor naive CD4+ cells.

V usage is TRBV6-5 and J usage is TRBJ2-1; possibly TRBD2 for D (6 bases). The sequenced sample consisted of Tregs sorted from blood. The source of this sequence is a female donor with breast cancer. This chain's CDR3 is CASREDGGPYNEQFF. DNA of the CDR3: TGTGCCAGCAGAGAAGACGGAGGGCCCTACAATGAGCAGTTCTTC.